This T cell receptor (beta chain) derives from a study of blood T cell repertoires in COVID-19 (dated by TCRdb to the early 2020s). Describing the broader study: Samples from collaborators originated in the United States, Italy and Spain and spanned both the acute and convalescent phases of COVID-19. Where available, HLA class I and class II types were taken from metadata supplied by the sample provider and were not determined by assay-based typing. A freely available public database, intended as a resource for researchers studying the immune response to SARS-CoV-2, is where the repertoires were released. The dataset comprised deeply sampled blood TCRbeta repertoires from subjects exposed to, actively infected with, or recovered from COVID-19. The material from the prospective study consisted of cDNA or gDNA derived from T cells, B-cell-depleted T cells, or PBMCs. Samples were obtained from the ongoing ImmuneRACE study (first 160 participants) and from about 1,300 subjects provided by 6 global collaborators. Nearly every sample came with metadata listing a de-identified subject ID, COVID-19 status, age in years and sex.

Samples from volunteer blood donors who had recovered from COVID-19 were contributed by a second Seattle source. Each collaborating institution followed its own protocols to collect whole blood in K2EDTA tubes. For TCRbeta analysis, collaborator samples were shipped as frozen whole blood, as isolated PBMCs, or as DNA extracted from either sample type. The paper as a whole reports these results and caveats: Clinical and demographic metadata were provided uncurated, with the amount varying by source and participant.

On this clone: Its antigen is still unknown. Base qualities are not at hand, and no much larger clone is one base apart.

The V end loses 6 bases and the J end loses 12 bases, and a stretch of 20 bases separates them. Based on the germline V gene, the CDR1 and CDR2 sequences are MRHNA and SNTAGT. From cysteine to phenylalanine, the CDR3 is 13 amino acids long. The kept DNA is CDR3 alone, 39 bases in frame from the first base. The immunoSEQ Assay, a bias-controlled multiplex PCR, was used to amplify TCRbeta CDR3 regions from genomic DNA. The original pipeline was this. The number of nucleated cells in each sample was estimated from the amplification of reference gene primers within the assay. To quantify the absolute abundance of each unique TCRbeta CDR3 rearrangement, sequence reads were collapsed and filtered. For each sample, productive Simpson clonality was calculated as the square root of Simpson's diversity index across productive rearrangements. TCRdb carries this immuneACCESS record with in-frame sequences only. Its versions omit some clonotypes, under half of them owing to an unresolved V gene in the studies checked, with the rest unexplained. V, J and clone size reflect that table, while D and trimming were determined from the DNA. Counted in this sample were under 250,000 clones; more than 75% of them appeared once. 1.5% to 2% of the sample is held by the ten biggest clonotypes.

The receptor chain draws on TRBV6-4 and TRBJ1-2; TRBD1 is perhaps the D gene, given 5 matching bases. The source material was peripheral blood. The receptor comes from a woman in her sixties or seventies who had recovered from COVID-19. The CDR3 region has the sequence CASSPGQGRNHTF. The sequenced DNA is TGTGCCAGCAGCCCCGGCCAGGGAAGGAACCACACCTTC.